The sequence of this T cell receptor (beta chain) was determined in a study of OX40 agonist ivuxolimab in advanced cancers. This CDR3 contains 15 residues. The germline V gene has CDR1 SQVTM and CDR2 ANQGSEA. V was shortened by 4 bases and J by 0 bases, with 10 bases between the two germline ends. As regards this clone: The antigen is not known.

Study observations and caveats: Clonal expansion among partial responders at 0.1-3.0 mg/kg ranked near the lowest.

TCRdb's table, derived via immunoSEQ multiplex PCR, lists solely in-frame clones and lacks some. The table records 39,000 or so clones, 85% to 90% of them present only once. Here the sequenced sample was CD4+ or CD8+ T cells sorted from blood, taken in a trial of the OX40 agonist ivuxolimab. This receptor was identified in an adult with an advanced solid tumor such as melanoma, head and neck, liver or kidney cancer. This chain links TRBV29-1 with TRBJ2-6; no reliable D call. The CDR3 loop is CSVADPTSGANVLTF. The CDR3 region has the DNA TGCAGCGTTGCCGACCCAACCTCTGGGGCCAACGTCCTGACTTTC.